Following are 12 T cell receptor beta chains from one sample sequenced in a study of T cell responses to AZD1222 COVID-19 vaccine. Libraries were prepared by immunoSEQ multiplex PCR; TCRdb keeps only in-frame clonotypes and omits some of them. The sample shows under 150,000 clones, roughly 86% of them seen only once. Sample: peripheral blood, taken 28 days after the second AZD1222 dose. These receptors were taken from an adult who received the AZD1222 COVID-19 vaccine.

This chain connects TRBV9 to TRBJ2-7, with TRBD2 matching 7 bases. The CDR3 is 15 residues long. CDR1 is SGDLS, CDR2 YYNGEE, per germline. V dropped 4 bases and J dropped 6; count of bases not matched to a gene: 13. The CDR3 DNA sequence: TGTGCCAGCAGCACACTACCTGGGGGGGGTTCCGAGCAGTACTTC. Amino acids: CASSTLPGGGSEQYF.

The CDR3 loop is CASSPQENTEAFF. The CDR3 DNA sequence: TGTGCCAGCTCACCACAGGAGAACACTGAAGCTTTCTTT. The V and J genes are TRBV18 and TRBJ1-1; D is undetermined. This CDR3 has 13 amino acids. Trimming cost V 1 base and J 1 base, with 4 bases left between them. CDR1 is KGHSH and CDR2 is LQKENI in the germline V gene.

V usage is TRBV19 and J usage is TRBJ1-5; no definite D call. The germline gives CDR1 LNHDA, CDR2 SQIVND (reference sequence). The V end lost 1 base, the J end lost 3 bases, and 7 bases lay between the germline ends. There are 14 residues in the CDR3. For the CDR3, the DNA is TGTGCCAGTAGTATAGTGAGGGCCAATCAGCCCCAGCATTTT. Residues: CASSIVRANQPQHF.

This clone was counted a few times. The V gene is TRBV20-1, the J gene TRBJ2-3, with no clear D. The germline V gene encodes CDR1 DFQATT and CDR2 SNEGSKA (reference sequence). Trimming removed 6 bases at V and 6 bases at J, with 10 bases between. The CDR3 runs 11 residues. The CDR3 spells CSAPPVDTQYF. CDR3 bases: TGCAGTGCCCCCCCGGTGGATACGCAGTATTTT.

This chain uses TRBV5-8 with TRBJ1-1; no reliable D call. Trimming stripped 1 base from V and 5 bases from J, with 6 bases between. Germline V gene lookup returns CDR1 SGHTS and CDR2 YDEGEE. CDR3 size: 12 residues. The CDR3 DNA follows: TGTGCCAGCAGCTTGAGGCGAACTGAAGCTTTCTTT. This encodes CASSLRRTEAFF.

The chain is built from TRBV9 and TRBJ2-4; TRBD1 matches at 11 bases. With V trimmed by 4 bases and J by 8 bases, 11 bases remained unmatched. CDR1 and CDR2 (germline): SGDLS, YYNGEE. The CDR3 spans 16 residues. CDR3 nucleotides: TGTGCCAGCAGCAACCGGGACAGGGGGACGAAGGACATTCAGTACTTC. This encodes CASSNRDRGTKDIQYF.

This chain links TRBV7-9 with TRBJ1-2; 10 nucleotides match TRBD1. Germline CDR1 and CDR2: SEHNR and FQNEAQ (reference sequence). The V gene end was trimmed by 5 bases and the J gene end by 5 bases; junction bases not matched to a gene: 11. The CDR3 covers 16 residues. CDR3 sequence: CASSPESGQGEYGYTF. The CDR3 nucleotides read TGTGCCAGCAGCCCCGAAAGTGGACAGGGGGAATATGGCTACACCTTC.

The rearrangement links TRBV11-1 to TRBJ2-7; TRBD2 agrees at 8 bases. V lost 5 bases, J lost 0 bases, and 6 bases stayed unmatched. The CDR3 runs to 15 residues. Germline CDR1 is SGHAT and CDR2 is FQDESV (reference sequence). Here the CDR3 DNA reads TGTGCCAGCAGCGTAGGTAGCGGGGTCTCCTACGAGCAGTACTTC. As protein: CASSVGSGVSYEQYF.

The rearrangement joins TRBV9 to TRBJ2-6; D remains ambiguous. Germline CDR1 reads SGDLS; CDR2 reads YYNGEE. Trimming removed 0 bases from V and 4 bases from J, with 8 bases in between. The CDR3 loop spans 15 amino acids. The CDR3 nucleotides are TGTGCCAGCAGCGTAGAAGGGTTAGGGGCCAACGTCCTGACTTTC. It translates to CASSVEGLGANVLTF. The full variable domain, completed using reference TRBV9 and TRBJ2-6, is DSGVTQTPKHLITATGQRVTLRCSPRSGDLSVYWYQQSLDQGLQFLIQYYNGEERAKGNILERFSAQQFPDLHSELNLSSLELGDSALYFCASSVEGLGANVLTFGAGSRLTVL.

This clone was observed a single time. The chain uses TRBV19 and TRBJ1-1; D is uncertain. Germline-derived CDR1 and CDR2 are LNHDA and SQIVND (reference sequence). V lost 10 bases, J lost 1 base, and 16 bases lay in between. The CDR3 loop spans 14 amino acids. The CDR3 loop is CATRQISTNTEAFF. CDR3 bases: TGTGCCACTCGGCAAATCTCGACGAACACTGAAGCTTTCTTT.

The chain employs TRBV21-1 and TRBJ2-7. TRBV21-1 is a known pseudogene. The CDR3 has 15 amino acids. The CDR3 here is CASRIPSSHTYEQYF. CDR3 DNA: TGTGCCAGCAGAATCCCCAGCTCTCATACCTACGAGCAGTACTTC.

V is TRBV11-3 and J is TRBJ2-4, with TRBD2 matching 10 bases. The ends lost 7 bases at V and 1 base at J; junction bases unmatched: 4. This CDR3 has 15 amino acids. Germline-derived CDR1 and CDR2 are SGHNT and YENEEA. The chain's CDR3 is CASTLAGVAKNIQYF. The CDR3 bases are TGTGCCAGCACCCTAGCGGGGGTGGCCAAAAACATTCAGTACTTC.